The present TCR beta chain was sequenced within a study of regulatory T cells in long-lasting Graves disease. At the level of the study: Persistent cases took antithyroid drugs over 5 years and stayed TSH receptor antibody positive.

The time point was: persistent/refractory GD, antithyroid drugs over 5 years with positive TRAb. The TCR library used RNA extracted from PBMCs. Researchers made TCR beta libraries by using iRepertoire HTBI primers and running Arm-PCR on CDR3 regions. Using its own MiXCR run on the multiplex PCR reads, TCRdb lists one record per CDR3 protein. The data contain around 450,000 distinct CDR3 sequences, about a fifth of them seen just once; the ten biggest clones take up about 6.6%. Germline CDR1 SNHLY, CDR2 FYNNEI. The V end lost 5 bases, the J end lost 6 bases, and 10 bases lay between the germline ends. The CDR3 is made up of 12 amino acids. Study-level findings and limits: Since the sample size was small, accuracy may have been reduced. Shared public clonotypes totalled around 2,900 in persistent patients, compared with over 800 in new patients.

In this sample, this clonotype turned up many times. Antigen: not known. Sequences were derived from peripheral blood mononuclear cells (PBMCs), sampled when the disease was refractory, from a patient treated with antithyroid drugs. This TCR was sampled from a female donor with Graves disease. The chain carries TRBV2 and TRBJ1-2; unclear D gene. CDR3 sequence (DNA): TGTGCCAGCAGTCAGCGAGGGAATGGCTACACCTTC. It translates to CASSQRGNGYTF.